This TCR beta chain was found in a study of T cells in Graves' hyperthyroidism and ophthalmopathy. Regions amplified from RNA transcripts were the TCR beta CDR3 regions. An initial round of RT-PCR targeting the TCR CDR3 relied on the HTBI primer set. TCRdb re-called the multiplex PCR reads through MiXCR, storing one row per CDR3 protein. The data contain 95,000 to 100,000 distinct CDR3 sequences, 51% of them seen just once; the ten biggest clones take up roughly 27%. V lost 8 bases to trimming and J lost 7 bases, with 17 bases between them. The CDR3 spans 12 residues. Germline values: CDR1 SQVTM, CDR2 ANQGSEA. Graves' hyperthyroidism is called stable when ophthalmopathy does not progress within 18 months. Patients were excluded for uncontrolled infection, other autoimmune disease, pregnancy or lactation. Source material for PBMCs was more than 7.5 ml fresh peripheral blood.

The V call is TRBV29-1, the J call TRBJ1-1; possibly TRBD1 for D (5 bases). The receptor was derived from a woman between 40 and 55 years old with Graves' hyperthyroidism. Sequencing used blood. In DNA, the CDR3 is TGCAGCTCCGTAGGGGACCTACATGAAGCTTTCTTT. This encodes CSSVGDLHEAFF.